Listed below are T cell receptor beta chains from one sample, sequenced in a study of stem cell transplantation in POMP-related autoinflammatory disease. Measured with immunoSEQ multiplex PCR; TCRdb has only the in-frame clones, and not every one. The data contain some 68,000 clones, roughly 90% of them seen just once; the ten biggest clones take up around 0.72%. The material was CD4+ T cells from PBMCs, obtained after stem cell transplantation. Receptor source: a human patient with POMP-related autoinflammation and immune dysregulation (PRAID). T cells may partly derive from the graft donor. Each CDR3 is given with its conserved first and last residue. A D gene is named only where the DNA matches it firmly. Not all rows give a size; the values are once, few, many and, for expanded clones, a class.

j_gene	abundance	v_gene	d_gene	CDR3aa	CDR3nt
TRBJ2-5	-	TRBV6-2/TRBV6-3	-	CASSYPIPTRGRGQETQYF	TGTGCCAGCAGTTACCCGATTCCGACACGGGGCCGGGGTCAAGAGACCCAGTACTTC
TRBJ1-1	-	TRBV27	TRBD1	CASSYTTGILNTEAFF	TGTGCCAGCAGTTATACGACAGGGATCTTGAACACTGAAGCTTTCTTT
TRBJ2-5	once	TRBV7-9	-	CASSLDRTQQETQYF	TGTGCCAGCAGCTTAGACCGGACGCAACAAGAGACCCAGTACTTC
TRBJ2-6	-	TRBV18	-	CASSPRNLDTGANVLTF	TGTGCCAGCTCACCACGGAATCTAGACACTGGGGCCAACGTCCTGACTTTC
TRBJ1-6	few	TRBV9	-	CASSVHQWDSPLHF	TGTGCCAGCAGCGTGCACCAATGGGATTCACCCCTCCACTTT
TRBJ2-6	-	TRBV7-9	-	CASSPRGDVLTF	TGTGCCAGCAGCCCCCGAGGTGACGTCCTGACTTTC
TRBJ1-2	-	TRBV2	-	CASSPRYVGYTF	TGTGCCAGCAGTCCCAGGTACGTCGGCTACACCTTC
TRBJ1-2	-	TRBV27	TRBD1	CASSRQGGGYTF	TGTGCCAGCAGCCGACAGGGAGGAGGCTACACCTTC
TRBJ2-7	-	TRBV5-1	-	CASSFLTGWYEQYF	TGCGCCAGCAGCTTCCTGACGGGTTGGTACGAGCAGTACTTC
TRBJ2-5	-	TRBV7-9	TRBD2	CASSSRGGGARETQYF	TGTGCCAGCAGCTCCCGAGGCGGGGGGGCGCGGGAGACCCAGTACTTC
TRBJ2-3	-	TRBV29-1	-	CSVGAASNTQYF	TGCAGCGTTGGGGCCGCTAGCAACACGCAGTATTTT
TRBJ2-5	-	TRBV2	-	CASSEALRGGGETQYF	TGTGCCAGCAGTGAAGCGCTCAGGGGAGGCGGAGAGACCCAGTACTTC
TRBJ2-5	-	TRBV20-1	-	CSGSQETQYF	TGCAGCGGCAGCCAAGAGACCCAGTACTTC
TRBJ2-7	few	TRBV7-3	TRBD2	CASSPLGRVAGEQQYF	TGTGCCAGCAGCCCACTAGGGAGGGTAGCGGGGGAACAGCAGTACTTC
TRBJ1-5	-	TRBV6-1	-	CASSEGLVQPQHF	TGTGCCAGCAGTGAAGGCCTCGTTCAGCCCCAGCATTTT
TRBJ1-3	-	TRBV19	-	CASSIRGIGSSGNTIYF	TGTGCCAGTAGTATAAGGGGAATTGGGAGCTCTGGAAACACCATATATTTT
TRBJ1-3	-	TRBV5-1	-	CASSPTGLSGNTIYF	TGCGCCAGCAGCCCCACAGGTCTCTCTGGAAACACCATATATTTT
TRBJ1-5	few	TRBV2	-	CASRFRETFSNQPQHF	TGTGCCAGCAGATTCCGGGAGACTTTTAGCAATCAGCCCCAGCATTTT
TRBJ2-1	-	TRBV7-9	TRBD2	CASSSPSGRAWGSYNEQFF	TGTGCCAGCAGCTCTCCTAGCGGGAGGGCCTGGGGCTCCTACAATGAGCAGTTCTTC
TRBJ2-5	once	TRBV10-3	TRBD1	CAIRGTAQETQYF	TGTGCCATCAGGGGGACAGCCCAAGAGACCCAGTACTTC
TRBJ1-6	few	TRBV19	-	CASSNTYNSPLHF	TGTGCCAGTAGTAACACGTATAATTCACCCCTCCACTTT
TRBJ2-4	-	TRBV30	-	CAWGRRAKNIQYF	TGTGCCTGGGGACGTAGAGCCAAAAACATTCAGTACTTC
TRBJ2-3	-	TRBV7-2	-	CASSFTESDTQYF	TGTGCCAGCAGCTTCACCGAATCAGATACGCAGTATTTT
TRBJ2-5	-	TRBV10-3	-	CAISVQETQYF	TGTGCCATCAGTGTTCAAGAGACCCAGTACTTC
TRBJ2-7	-	TRBV9	-	CASSESPALVYEQYF	TGTGCCAGCAGCGAAAGCCCCGCTTTGGTCTACGAGCAGTACTTC
TRBJ2-7	few	TRBV6-5	-	CASSYTRVPGSYEQYF	TGTGCCAGCAGTTACACCCGCGTTCCAGGGTCCTACGAGCAGTACTTC
TRBJ2-2	-	TRBV27	-	CASSSTGTGELFF	TGTGCCAGCAGTTCAACAGGGACCGGGGAGCTGTTTTTT
TRBJ1-2	-	TRBV5-1	TRBD1	CASSRGDSDYGYTF	TGCGCCAGCAGCCGTGGGGACAGTGACTATGGCTACACCTTC
TRBJ2-5	-	TRBV12-5	TRBD1	CASGVNRGHQETQYF	TGTGCTAGTGGTGTAAACAGGGGGCACCAAGAGACCCAGTACTTC
TRBJ1-4	-	TRBV28	-	CASRTGPAAGDEKLFF	TGTGCCAGCAGGACGGGACCTGCGGCGGGTGATGAAAAACTGTTTTTT
TRBJ2-7	-	TRBV15	-	CATSRDVQSSYEQYF	TGTGCCACCAGCAGAGATGTCCAGTCCTCCTACGAGCAGTACTTC
TRBJ1-5	few	TRBV7-9	-	CASSLVSGQPQHF	TGTGCCAGCAGCTTAGTATCGGGCCAGCCCCAGCATTTT
TRBJ1-2	-	TRBV21-1	-	CASSRGDEVQSGYTF	TGTGCCAGCAGCAGGGGGGACGAGGTTCAGTCGGGCTACACCTTC
TRBJ2-5	once	TRBV7-9	-	CASIYPTSPRGYQETQYF	TGTGCCAGCATCTACCCTACATCCCCACGAGGGTACCAAGAGACCCAGTACTTC
TRBJ2-7	-	TRBV13	-	CASSPRDSQYF	TGTGCCAGCAGCCCTCGGGACTCGCAGTACTTC
TRBJ1-1	-	TRBV20-1	-	CSASDIISEAFF	TGCAGTGCTAGTGATATAATTTCTGAAGCTTTCTTT
TRBJ1-2	once	TRBV6-1	-	CASSVIGQGPAGGYGYTF	TGTGCCAGCAGTGTGATCGGCCAGGGACCCGCCGGGGGGTATGGCTACACCTTC
TRBJ1-5	-	TRBV9	-	CASSVGGGRQPQHF	TGTGCCAGCAGCGTAGGGGGAGGGCGTCAGCCCCAGCATTTT
TRBJ1-1	-	TRBV10-3	-	CAISGGVRGSTEAFF	TGTGCCATCAGTGGGGGGGTGAGGGGGAGCACTGAAGCTTTCTTT
TRBJ2-1	-	TRBV2	TRBD2	CASRRNSGTSGSKGEQFF	TGTGCCAGCAGAAGAAACTCCGGGACTAGCGGGAGTAAGGGTGAGCAGTTCTTC
TRBJ1-2	-	TRBV18	-	CASSPRRRPDYGYTF	TGTGCCAGCTCACCACGTCGCCGACCCGACTATGGCTACACCTTC
TRBJ2-3	-	TRBV7-2	TRBD1	CASSLDRGRPDTQYF	TGTGCCAGCAGCTTAGACAGGGGGCGGCCAGATACGCAGTATTTT
TRBJ2-2	few	TRBV18	TRBD2	CASRLRGLAVTGELFF	TGTGCCAGCCGACTACGGGGACTAGCGGTCACCGGGGAGCTGTTTTTT
TRBJ1-1	-	TRBV5-4	TRBD1	CASSPGQGKTAEAFF	TGTGCCAGCAGCCCTGGACAGGGAAAAACAGCTGAAGCTTTCTTT
TRBJ1-6	-	TRBV7-2	-	CASSLGGRTVYNSPLHF	TGTGCCAGCAGCTTAGGGGGACGGACAGTATATAATTCACCCCTCCACTTT
TRBJ1-3	-	TRBV10-3	-	CAISRPGGTGNTIYF	TGTGCCATCAGCCGGCCGGGGGGCACTGGAAACACCATATATTTT
TRBJ2-7	-	TRBV6-5	TRBD1	CASSYYSRTGYEQYF	TGTGCCAGCAGTTACTACTCACGGACAGGCTACGAGCAGTACTTC
TRBJ2-2	once	TRBV11-2	TRBD1	CASSLRQGNTGELFF	TGTGCCAGCAGCCTACGACAGGGAAACACCGGGGAGCTGTTTTTT
TRBJ1-5	-	TRBV19	TRBD1	CASSPGTGGGSQPQHF	TGTGCCAGTAGTCCAGGGACAGGGGGCGGGTCTCAGCCCCAGCATTTT
TRBJ2-2	-	TRBV3-1/TRBV3-2	TRBD2	CASSRHSRGGIGELFF	TGTGCCAGCAGCCGACACTCTCGGGGGGGCATCGGGGAGCTGTTTTTT
TRBJ2-2	-	TRBV18	-	CAGAASAETFTGELFF	TGTGCCGGCGCCGCGTCGGCAGAAACATTCACCGGGGAGCTGTTTTTT
TRBJ1-1	-	TRBV6-5	TRBD1	CASKEQGAIPEAFF	TGTGCCAGCAAAGAACAGGGGGCTATCCCTGAAGCTTTCTTT
TRBJ2-7	-	TRBV5-1	TRBD1	CASRGTGSYEQYF	TGCGCCAGCAGGGGGACAGGCTCCTACGAGCAGTACTTC
TRBJ2-1	-	TRBV7-9	TRBD2	CASSLRGLGSSNEQFF	TGTGCCAGCAGCTTAAGGGGACTAGGGTCAAGCAATGAGCAGTTCTTC
TRBJ1-5	-	TRBV14	-	CASSQEGFGPQHF	TGTGCCAGCAGCCAAGAGGGGTTCGGGCCCCAGCATTTT
TRBJ1-6	-	TRBV30	-	CAWRASNSPLHF	TGTGCCTGGAGGGCGTCGAATTCACCCCTCCACTTT
TRBJ2-2	-	TRBV5-1	TRBD1	CASSSQGQGVSTGELFF	TGCGCCAGCAGCTCACAGGGACAGGGGGTTAGCACCGGGGAGCTGTTTTTT
TRBJ1-1	-	TRBV4-2	-	CASSQDPGAGRNTEAFF	TGTGCCAGCAGCCAAGACCCGGGAGCGGGGCGGAACACTGAAGCTTTCTTT
TRBJ2-7	-	TRBV10-2	TRBD2	CASSDTSGIFYEQYF	TGCGCCAGCAGTGATACTAGCGGGATCTTCTACGAGCAGTACTTC
TRBJ2-3	-	TRBV18	TRBD2	CASSPLGLAGTDTQYF	TGTGCCAGCTCACCATTGGGACTAGCGGGGACAGATACGCAGTATTTT